These T cell receptor beta chains were read from a single sample in a study of Ad26.COV2.S vaccination and SARS-CoV-2 variants. Only in-frame clones appear in the TCRdb table, and some are missing; sequencing was by immunoSEQ multiplex PCR. The data contain some 460,000 clones, roughly 87% of them singletons. Here the sequenced sample was peripheral blood, taken in a trial of Ad26.COV2.S vaccine versus placebo. These receptors all come from a person between 18 and 60 years old who received the Ad26.COV2.S COVID-19 vaccine or a placebo. Both conserved end residues are trimmed from each CDR3.

ASSTTGTSGNEQY,TRBV28
ASRRGLGITGELF,TRBV2
ASSRRENTEAF,TRBV6-2/TRBV6-3
ASSSPGLAGANYNEQF,TRBV13
ATREIPSDTQY,TRBV19
ASSLRGVGYT,TRBV27
SADQGNEQF,TRBV20-1
ASSLERNTEAF,TRBV5-1
ASSLGQGIYEQY,TRBV11-2
AWSSTENQPQH,TRBV30
ASRSGNTGELF,TRBV5-1
ASSFEGVGETQY,TRBV5-1
ASGLQIAGPGYEQY,TRBV9
ASSVREGTGETQY,TRBV5-4
ASSLLTNSYEQY,TRBV28
SVEDFSFREQF,TRBV29-1
ASSSTVPGQGI,TRBV28
ASSRRQGTDTQY,TRBV19
ASSPIGTGGETQY,TRBV7-7
ASSPGMGAREQY,TRBV7-2
ASSAKLGNQPQH,TRBV7-8
ASSLQVNSPLH,TRBV7-2
ASSYSTGLGEKLF,TRBV6-5
ASSRTDYNSPLH,TRBV7-9
ASRAASSYEQY,TRBV6-5
ASRSSGSGNTIY,TRBV3-1/TRBV3-2
ASSGRTGEYGYT,TRBV2
ASRGGEQY,TRBV2
ASSRRLVGLAGVETQY,TRBV19
ASRGQGALAF,TRBV6-5
ASSRGTGLTGELF,TRBV18
ATSRDTSSGNTDTQY,TRBV15
ASSTQDRGHSPLH,TRBV18
ASSSGTGGLRY,TRBV12-3/TRBV12-4
SARSQGDEY,TRBV20-1
ASSWLAGGPQTEQY,TRBV5-1
ASSVDRERGGYT,TRBV7-9
ASSPGQGWYEQY,TRBV19
ASSSNLGGRMDEQY,TRBV7-9
ASSQERGHLNTEAF,TRBV14
ASSQVGQGPYEQY,TRBV14
ASSIDGTGGQETQY,TRBV19
ASRRDNEQF,TRBV5-1
ASSLAAGDTQY,TRBV11-3
ASRNRVGEKLF,TRBV2
SASHWGNQPQH,TRBV20-1
ASSSPQRLLYGYT,TRBV6-5
ASSSKLAGYQETQY,TRBV5-1
ASSLLWTNEKLF,TRBV7-9
ASSTGQGNTEAF,TRBV19
ASSPGTSEQF,TRBV18
ASSFAGSSYEQY,TRBV5-1
ASSSRQKNHNEQF,TRBV19
ASSGGFQETQY,TRBV7-9
ASKPVGSSEQY,TRBV19
ASTLGGRGYT,TRBV19
ASSAQFGVPTEAF,TRBV7-3
ASSYSIAGADYT,TRBV6-5
AISMGGVSYEQY,TRBV10-3